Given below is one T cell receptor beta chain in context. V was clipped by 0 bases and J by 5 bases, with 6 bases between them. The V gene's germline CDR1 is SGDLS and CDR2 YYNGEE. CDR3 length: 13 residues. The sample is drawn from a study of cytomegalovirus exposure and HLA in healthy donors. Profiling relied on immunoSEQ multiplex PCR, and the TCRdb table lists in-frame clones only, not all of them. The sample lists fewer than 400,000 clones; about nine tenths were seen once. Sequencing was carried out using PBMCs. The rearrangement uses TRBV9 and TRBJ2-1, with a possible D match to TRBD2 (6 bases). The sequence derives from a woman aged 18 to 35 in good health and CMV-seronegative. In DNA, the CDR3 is TGTGCCAGCAGCGTAGCGGGGGACAATGAGCAGTTCTTC. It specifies CASSVAGDNEQFF.